Ten or more counts support the clone carrying this TCR beta chain. TCRdb reprocessed the 5' RACE reads with MiXCR, giving one entry per CDR3 protein. Of about 48,000 distinct CDR3 sequences in the sample, 6% to 8% were seen once. The source of the sample is a study of early T cells in non-severe SARS-CoV-2 infection. The CDR3 is 15 residues long. V gave up 1 base and J gave up 4 bases; unmatched junction bases: 3. Germline CDR1 is SGHRS and CDR2 is YFSETQ. Sequencing used whole blood. This sequence originates from an adult who was a healthcare worker with PCR-confirmed SARS-CoV-2 infection or an uninfected control (not recorded which). The chain has TRBV5-1 and TRBJ2-1; TRBD2 agrees at 9 bases. CDR3 DNA: TGCGCCAGCAGCTTGATTAGCGGGGGTTACAATGAGCAGTTCTTC. As protein: CASSLISGGYNEQFF.